The rows below give T cell receptor beta chains drawn from one sample of a study of T cells in Graves' hyperthyroidism and ophthalmopathy. A single record per CDR3 protein comes from TCRdb applying MiXCR to the multiplex PCR reads. The repertoire consists of 450,000 to 500,000 distinct CDR3 sequences, with less than 25% occurring once and the leading ten covering under 55%. Specimen: blood. All receptors derive from a woman in her 70s with Graves' ophthalmopathy. Each CDR3 is given without its conserved first and last residue. D genes are given only for firm matches. The listing skips clone size in some rows; elsewhere it reads once, few, many or a size class.

>-|few|TRBV7-9|TRBJ2-3
ASSLGGGGPRTDTQY
>TRBD2|few|TRBV29-1|TRBJ2-2
SGLISSGRSGELF
>-|many|TRBV12-3/TRBV12-4|TRBJ1-6
ASSLVVWAGNSPLH
>TRBD2|-|TRBV7-9|TRBJ2-3
ASREVGGRDTQY
>-|many|TRBV28|TRBJ1-1
ASSGRWRNTEAF
>TRBD2|few|TRBV11-2|TRBJ2-7
ASTTSGLSYEQY
>-|-|TRBV6-1|TRBJ1-4
VSSDTTMGEKLF
>TRBD1|many|TRBV10-3|TRBJ2-3
AIRGDRGSDTQY
>TRBD2|many|TRBV11-2|TRBJ2-7
ASSLGVAGGEQY
>-|-|TRBV27|TRBJ1-1
ASSSADEQVAF
>TRBD2|few|TRBV7-9|TRBJ2-2
ASSKAGAGELF
>-|many|TRBV28|TRBJ2-7
ASSLRQRQQY
>-|-|TRBV6-2/TRBV6-3|TRBJ1-2
ASSYSRGYDGYT
>TRBD2|few|TRBV19|TRBJ2-6
ASSIIPGLASPGANVLT
>TRBD2|few|TRBV20-1|TRBJ2-1
SASEAGVGNEQF
>TRBD1|few|TRBV6-1|TRBJ1-2
ASSGGTAFNYGYT
>-|-|TRBV7-2|TRBJ1-2
ASSPREPVYGYT
>-|-|TRBV30|TRBJ2-5
AWSSGLIETQY
>TRBD1|-|TRBV5-1|TRBJ1-2
ASSLTGDRYGYT
>TRBD2|many|TRBV12-3/TRBV12-4|TRBJ2-7
ASSLLSGSGTVYEQY
>-|once|TRBV6-2/TRBV6-3|TRBJ1-4
ASTRALNEKLF
>-|few|TRBV5-1|TRBJ2-7
ASSSQLTNEQY
>-|-|TRBV20-1|TRBJ2-7
SAPRGEKSYEQY
>-|-|TRBV5-4|TRBJ2-7
ASTYFGKSGEQY
>-|many|TRBV2|TRBJ2-5
ASMGSLYTETQY
>TRBD2|-|TRBV7-3|TRBJ2-1
ASSPTAGGFGRQF
>-|-|TRBV30|TRBJ2-3
AWKEGEIDTQY
>-|many|TRBV2|TRBJ2-1
ASSVPGGNEQF
>-|few|TRBV5-1|TRBJ2-2
ASTRTGELF
>TRBD1|many|TRBV7-9|TRBJ1-5
ASSSDRYQPQH
>-|many|TRBV12-3/TRBV12-4|TRBJ2-5
ASSWRETQY